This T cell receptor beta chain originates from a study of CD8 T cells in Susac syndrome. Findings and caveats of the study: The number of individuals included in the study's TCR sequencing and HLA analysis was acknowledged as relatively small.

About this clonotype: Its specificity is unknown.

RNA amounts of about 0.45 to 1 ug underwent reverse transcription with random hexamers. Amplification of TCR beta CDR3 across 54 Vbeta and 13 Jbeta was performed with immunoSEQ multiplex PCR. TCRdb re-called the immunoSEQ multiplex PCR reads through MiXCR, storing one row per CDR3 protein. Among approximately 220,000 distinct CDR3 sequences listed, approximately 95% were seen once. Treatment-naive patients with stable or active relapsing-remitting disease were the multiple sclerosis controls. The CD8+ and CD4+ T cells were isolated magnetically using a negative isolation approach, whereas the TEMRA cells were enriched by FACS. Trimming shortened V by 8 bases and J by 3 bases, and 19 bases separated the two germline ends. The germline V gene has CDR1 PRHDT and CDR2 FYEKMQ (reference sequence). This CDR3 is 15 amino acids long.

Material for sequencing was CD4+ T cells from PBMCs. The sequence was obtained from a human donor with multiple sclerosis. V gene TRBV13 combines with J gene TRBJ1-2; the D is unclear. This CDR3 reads CASQRRGRGDYGYTF. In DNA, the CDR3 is TGTGCCAGCCAAAGGCGAGGGCGCGGGGACTATGGCTACACCTTC.